A selection of T cell receptor beta chains follows, all from one sample in a study of cytomegalovirus exposure and HLA in healthy donors. TCRdb's copy holds only in-frame clones and misses some; the assay was immunoSEQ multiplex PCR. The sample features around 52,000 clones, with about 10% in its top ten. Sequences were obtained from PBMCs. The receptors come from a woman in her forties or fifties in good health and CMV-seropositive. The CDR3 runs from the conserved cysteine through the conserved F or W. The D gene is left open where the match is weak.

V gene	J gene	D gene	CDR3 protein	CDR3 DNA
TRBV28	TRBJ2-1	TRBD2	CASRASGRSHEQFF	TGTGCCAGCCGGGCTAGCGGGAGATCCCATGAGCAGTTCTTC
TRBV5-1	TRBJ1-5	.	CASSLGRLSNQPQHF	TGCGCCAGCAGCTTGGGCCGGTTAAGCAATCAGCCCCAGCATTTT
TRBV9	TRBJ1-1	.	CASSVGHANTEAFF	TGTGCCAGCAGCGTAGGGCACGCGAACACTGAAGCTTTCTTT
TRBV27	TRBJ2-5	.	CASSMGLLQETQYF	TGTGCCAGCAGTATGGGACTCCTCCAAGAGACCCAGTACTTC
TRBV28	TRBJ2-7	TRBD1	CASKTQGTSSYEQYF	TGTGCCAGCAAAACACAGGGGACCAGCTCCTACGAGCAGTACTTC
TRBV19	TRBJ2-7	TRBD1	CASSMAGTGTYEQYF	TGTGCCAGTAGTATGGCCGGGACAGGAACCTACGAGCAGTACTTC
TRBV11-2	TRBJ1-5	.	CASSLTVGGNQPQHF	TGTGCCAGCAGCTTAACGGTAGGAGGTAATCAGCCCCAGCATTTT
TRBV4-2	TRBJ1-6	.	CASSQDRAGSYSPLHF	TGTGCCAGCAGCCAAGATCGGGCGGGGAGTTATTCACCCCTCCACTTT
TRBV2	TRBJ2-5	TRBD2	CASSEAFSGGGAQETQYF	TGTGCCAGCAGTGAAGCGTTCTCGGGCGGGGGTGCCCAAGAGACCCAGTACTTC
TRBV7-2	TRBJ1-6	.	CASSRYSRDSPLHF	TGTGCCAGCAGCCGTTACAGTAGAGATTCACCCCTCCACTTT
TRBV5-1	TRBJ1-4	.	CASSLDPGDEKLFF	TGCGCCAGCAGCTTGGATCCGGGAGATGAAAAACTGTTTTTT
TRBV5-1	TRBJ2-7	.	CASSLATGGRPYEQYF	TGCGCCAGCAGCTTGGCTACGGGGGGCAGACCCTACGAGCAGTACTTC
TRBV5-6	TRBJ1-1	.	CASSLQHSRMGLNTEAFF	TGTGCCAGCAGCTTACAACACTCCCGTATGGGCCTGAACACTGAAGCTTTCTTT
TRBV7-2	TRBJ1-2	.	CASSLGFAVTYGYTF	TGTGCCAGCAGCTTAGGGTTCGCGGTTACTTATGGCTACACCTTC